Listed below are T cell receptor beta chains from one sample, sequenced in a study of T cells after yellow fever vaccination. From the 5' RACE reads, TCRdb called clonotypes with MiXCR, one entry per CDR3 protein. The sample contains roughly 160,000 distinct CDR3 sequences, around 7.3% of which appear only once. This specimen consisted of CD4+ T cells sorted from PBMCs, obtained 5 days after the first yellow fever vaccination. Receptors were obtained from a man younger than 35 who received the YFV17D yellow fever vaccine. Each CDR3 is given without its conserved first and last residue.

j_call: TRBJ1-1; v_call: TRBV7-2; cdr3_aa: ASSWTPGQGTEAF
j_call: TRBJ1-4; v_call: TRBV10-3; cdr3_aa: AISVRENEKLF
j_call: TRBJ1-1; v_call: TRBV30; cdr3_aa: AWSPDSPYTEAF
j_call: TRBJ1-1; v_call: TRBV12-5; cdr3_aa: ASGLVVENTEAF
j_call: TRBJ2-5; v_call: TRBV2; cdr3_aa: ASSDGAAGTQY
j_call: TRBJ1-5; v_call: TRBV10-3; cdr3_aa: AISGQGNQPQH
j_call: TRBJ2-3; v_call: TRBV10-3; cdr3_aa: AISPGLAGGLGDRTDTQY
j_call: TRBJ1-2; v_call: TRBV24-1; cdr3_aa: ATSDFGQGSGYT
j_call: TRBJ2-3; v_call: TRBV12-3/TRBV12-4; cdr3_aa: ASSLAAAADTQY
j_call: TRBJ2-1; v_call: TRBV23-1; cdr3_aa: ASSLRDRGDNEQF
j_call: TRBJ2-5; v_call: TRBV15; cdr3_aa: ATSPGPRKTQY
j_call: TRBJ2-3; v_call: TRBV7-2; cdr3_aa: ASRLGRGPDTQY
j_call: TRBJ2-1; v_call: TRBV6-4; cdr3_aa: ASSPQARLRGGWSSEQF
j_call: TRBJ2-5; v_call: TRBV6-1; cdr3_aa: ASSASGTGKETQY
j_call: TRBJ2-1; v_call: TRBV11-2; cdr3_aa: ASSSLGTSGVTYNEQF
j_call: TRBJ2-5; v_call: TRBV5-1; cdr3_aa: ASSFGGYQETQY
j_call: TRBJ2-5; v_call: TRBV12-3/TRBV12-4; cdr3_aa: ASSFHGEETQY
j_call: TRBJ2-3; v_call: TRBV7-2; cdr3_aa: ASSYSPQRTDTQY
j_call: TRBJ2-1; v_call: TRBV28; cdr3_aa: ASSLVGAQF
j_call: TRBJ2-1; v_call: TRBV12-3/TRBV12-4; cdr3_aa: ASSLPSGSYNEQF
j_call: TRBJ1-1; v_call: TRBV7-8; cdr3_aa: ASSHIQGARDTEAF
j_call: TRBJ2-5; v_call: TRBV5-1; cdr3_aa: ASSTQGQGATKTQY
j_call: TRBJ1-5; v_call: TRBV6-2/TRBV6-3; cdr3_aa: ARGGDVDQPQH
j_call: TRBJ2-6; v_call: TRBV6-1; cdr3_aa: ASFHTGFSGANVLT
j_call: TRBJ2-5; v_call: TRBV24-1; cdr3_aa: ATSDPTLRGGTQY
j_call: TRBJ1-4; v_call: TRBV15; cdr3_aa: TTSRGGAVWRPNEKLF
j_call: TRBJ1-5; v_call: TRBV21-1; cdr3_aa: ASSKEWARDTYQPQH
j_call: TRBJ2-5; v_call: TRBV7-2; cdr3_aa: ASSLVSGTGGETQY
j_call: TRBJ1-2; v_call: TRBV24-1; cdr3_aa: ATSDFQGRVY
j_call: TRBJ2-1; v_call: TRBV5-1; cdr3_aa: ASSLAVYGDFNEQF
j_call: TRBJ2-1; v_call: TRBV5-6; cdr3_aa: ASSLKDRVTNEQF
j_call: TRBJ2-3; v_call: TRBV5-1; cdr3_aa: ASSWGQGGTDTQY
j_call: TRBJ2-2; v_call: TRBV5-1; cdr3_aa: ASSLNTGELF
j_call: TRBJ2-3; v_call: TRBV7-9; cdr3_aa: ASSSRGGDTQY
j_call: TRBJ2-1; v_call: TRBV7-8; cdr3_aa: ASSAGVSGNNEQF
j_call: TRBJ2-3; v_call: TRBV7-6; cdr3_aa: ASSLEVKGRGLTDTQY
j_call: TRBJ1-5; v_call: TRBV2; cdr3_aa: ASRPMSGSNQPQH
j_call: TRBJ1-1; v_call: TRBV10-3; cdr3_aa: AISESWDRRNTEAF
j_call: TRBJ2-2; v_call: TRBV5-1; cdr3_aa: ASSLFRGYSGELF
j_call: TRBJ1-1; v_call: TRBV5-1; cdr3_aa: ASSLDGGGTEAF
j_call: TRBJ1-3; v_call: TRBV7-2; cdr3_aa: ASSLAPTQGQGGNTIY
j_call: TRBJ1-1; v_call: TRBV9; cdr3_aa: ASSATAGGSSTEAF
j_call: TRBJ2-3; v_call: TRBV6-5; cdr3_aa: ASSFGPGGDTQY
j_call: TRBJ1-1; v_call: TRBV4-2; cdr3_aa: ASSQEWSRVANTEAF
j_call: TRBJ1-5; v_call: TRBV2; cdr3_aa: ASSDRVLYSNQPQH
j_call: TRBJ1-1; v_call: TRBV6-5; cdr3_aa: ATQTGPDTEAF
j_call: TRBJ1-2; v_call: TRBV7-2; cdr3_aa: ASSSRDGYGYT
j_call: TRBJ1-2; v_call: TRBV14; cdr3_aa: ASRPSGGSVGYT
j_call: TRBJ2-1; v_call: TRBV2; cdr3_aa: ASSGVRGRNEQF
j_call: TRBJ2-3; v_call: TRBV6-5; cdr3_aa: ASRPPGIAGDTQY
j_call: TRBJ1-5; v_call: TRBV3-1; cdr3_aa: ASSQGNQPQH
j_call: TRBJ2-7; v_call: TRBV2; cdr3_aa: ASSEGTGLYYEQY